Shown below are 26 T cell receptor beta chains from a single sample sequenced in a study of blood T cells in healthy people across ages. The authors ran a second PCR of about 6 to 12 cycles using a sample-barcoded 5' primer and a J-beta primer mix. MiXCR, run by TCRdb on the 5' RACE reads, gives a single entry per CDR3 protein. The table lists 710,000 or so distinct CDR3 sequences, approximately 22% of them singletons. The sequenced material came from blood. The origin of the receptors is a man between 65 and 85 years old in good health.

With regard to this clonotype: One end of the junction varies from germline; a read error may be responsible. V usage is TRBV3-1 and J usage is TRBJ1-4; D ambiguous. This CDR3 has 13 amino acids. CDR1 and CDR2 from the germline V gene are LGHDT and YNNKEL (reference sequence). The CDR3 DNA reads as TGTGTCAGCAGCCAAGTCGGAACACAAAAACTGTTTTTT. Translation: CVSSQVGTQKLFF. Together with reference TRBV3-1 and TRBJ1-4, the CDR3 gives the full variable domain: DTAVSQTPKYLVTQMGNDKSIKCEQNLGHDTMYWYKQDSKKFLKIMFSYNNKELIINETVPNRFSPKSPDKAHLNLHINSLELGDSAVYFCVSSQVGTQKLFFGSGTQLSVL.

CDR3 nucleotide sequence: TGTGCCAGCAGTGAACCCGCTGGAAACACCATATATTTT. This gives the protein CASSEPAGNTIYF. The rearrangement uses TRBV6-2 or TRBV6-3 and TRBJ1-3; D ambiguous. The V gene's germline CDR1 is MNHEY and CDR2 SVGEGT. V lost 5 bases and J 2 bases, leaving 7 bases between the germline ends. The CDR3 has 13 residues.

The V call is TRBV5-5, the J call TRBJ2-1; D unresolved. The CDR3 is 11 residues long. The V end lost 4 bases, the J end lost 9 bases, and 8 bases lay between the germline ends. Germline V gene lookup returns CDR1 SGHKS and CDR2 YYEKEE (reference sequence). CDR3 sequence: CASSPLIEQFF. CDR3 sequence (DNA): TGTGCCAGCAGCCCCTTGATTGAGCAGTTCTTC.

This clonotype was found a few times. This clone may be a read error of a much larger clone one base away. The chain employs TRBV4-3 and TRBJ2-3; 10 nucleotides agree with TRBD2. This CDR3 comprises 18 residues. Germline lookup yields CDR1 LGHNA and CDR2 YSLEER. CDR3 sequence reads: CASSQGLRSSGSRYTQCF. CDR3 DNA: TGCGCCAGCAGCCAAGGGTTAAGGTCTAGCGGGAGCAGATATACGCAGTGTTTT.

V is TRBV20-1 and J is TRBJ1-2, with 7 bases lining up with TRBD1. After removal of 2 bases from V and 1 base from J, the junction contained 7 bases not matched to a gene. The CDR3 sequence is 15 residues long. CDR1 is DFQATT and CDR2 is SNEGSKA in the germline V gene (reference sequence). CDR3 DNA sequence: TGCAGTGCTAGACGACAGGGCGTACTTAACTATGGCTACACCTTC. This encodes CSARRQGVLNYGYTF.

This clonotype was picked up a small number of times. The chain links TRBV20-1 to TRBJ2-1; the match to TRBD2 covers 7 bases. The J call is doubtful: the DNA matches TRBJ2-5 better. The CDR3 totals 14 residues. Germline CDR1 reads DFQATT; CDR2 reads SNEGSKA (reference sequence). The CDR3 spells CSASAAGLQETQYF. CDR3 sequence (DNA): TGCAGTGCTAGTGCAGCGGGACTACAAGAGACCCAGTACTTC.

This clonotype was detected a few times. The chain is built from TRBV6-1 and TRBJ2-3, with D unclear. The CDR3 runs to 14 residues. Trimming took 1 base from V and 0 from J, leaving 5 bases between them. CDR1 and CDR2 from the germline V gene are MNHNS and SASEGT. The CDR3 DNA is TGTGCCAGCAGTGAAGAGAGGAGCACAGATACGCAGTATTTT. Protein: CASSEERSTDTQYF.

This sequence joins TRBV20-1 and TRBJ2-7; 9 nucleotides agree with TRBD2. The end of the DNA fits TRBJ2-1 better, so the J call may be wrong. Germline V lookup: CDR1 DFQATT, CDR2 SNEGSKA (reference sequence). The CDR3 contains 14 residues. The CDR3 DNA follows: TGCAGTGCTAGATCGGCGGGAGGGCCCAATGAGCAGTTCTTC. Encoded protein: CSARSAGGPNEQFF.

A remark on this clonotype: This CDR3 fails to terminate in the conserved phenylalanine or tryptophan, so it likely reflects a read error. The CDR3 DNA reads TGTGCCATCACCGGGGCACCGAACACCGGGGAGCTGTTTCTT. This sequence encodes CAITGAPNTGELFL. This chain uses TRBV10-3 with TRBJ2-2; D may correspond to TRBD1 or TRBD2 (5 bases each). The V gene's germline CDR1 is ENHRY and CDR2 SYGVKD. The CDR3 runs 14 residues. The V end was cut by 7 bases, the J end by 0 bases, with 9 bases between.

This clonotype came up a few times. The gene calls are TRBV4-1 and TRBJ2-7; no reliable D call. V was clipped by 1 base and J by 4 bases, with 11 bases between them. CDR3 length: 14 amino acids. CDR1 is MGHRA, CDR2 YSYEKL, per germline. The CDR3 sequence is CASSQAETNYEQYF. The CDR3 DNA sequence: TGCGCCAGCAGCCAAGCTGAGACGAATTACGAGCAGTACTTC.

This clonotype was observed a handful of times. For the CDR3, the DNA is TGCAGTGCTAGAGATCTTGGGGGGGTGAACACTGAAGCTTTCTTT. Protein product: CSARDLGGVNTEAFF. This sequence joins TRBV20-1 and TRBJ1-1, with D maybe TRBD1 (5 bases). V was clipped by 0 bases and J by 0 bases, with 11 bases between them. This CDR3 has 15 residues. Germline CDR1 DFQATT, CDR2 SNEGSKA (reference sequence).

This clonotype was seen a handful of times. This sequence joins TRBV5-1 and TRBJ2-1; a weak D match, TRBD2 (6 bases). V lost 5 bases to trimming and J lost 6 bases, with 21 bases between them. The CDR3 contains 16 residues. Germline CDR1 is SGHRS and CDR2 is YFSETQ. CDR3 DNA: TGCGCCAGCAGGGACTTGGGACTGCAAGGCATCAATGAGCAGTTCTTC. This sequence encodes CASRDLGLQGINEQFF. The full variable domain, with the rest looked up from reference TRBV5-1 and TRBJ2-1, is KAGVTQTPRYLIKTRGQQVTLSCSPISGHRSVSWYQQTPGQGLQFLFEYFSETQRNKGNFPGRFSGRQFSNSRSEMNVSTLELGDSALYLCASRDLGLQGINEQFFGPGTRLTVL.

The chain has TRBV7-2 and TRBJ1-3, with 7 bases matching TRBD1. Germline lookup yields CDR1 SGHTA and CDR2 FQGNSA. V shed 0 bases and J 9 bases; nucleotides not matched to a gene: 11. The CDR3 totals 16 residues. This chain's CDR3 is CASSLAGTATRGTIYF. The DNA for the CDR3 is TGTGCCAGCAGCTTAGCGGGGACAGCCACCCGAGGCACCATATATTTT.

The chain uses TRBV12-3 or TRBV12-4 and TRBJ2-5; 9 nucleotides match TRBD2. The better agreement between TRBJ2-1 and the DNA end casts doubt on the J call. The CDR3 is 16 residues long. CDR3 region: CASSPYSGGGINEQFF. The DNA for the CDR3 is TGTGCCAGCAGTCCGTATAGCGGGGGAGGGATCAATGAGCAGTTCTTC.

This clonotype was seen a few times. This chain joins TRBV20-1 and TRBJ2-3; no clear D. V was trimmed by 1 base and J by 1 base, leaving 12 bases between them. Germline V gives CDR1 DFQATT, CDR2 SNEGSKA (reference sequence). The CDR3 is made up of 15 amino acids. The CDR3 sequence: CSARGKAGGTDTQYF. The CDR3 region has the DNA TGCAGTGCTAGAGGAAAGGCCGGAGGCACAGATACGCAGTATTTT.

The chain joins TRBV20-1 to TRBJ1-5, with D maybe TRBD1 (6 bases). Germline V gene data show CDR1 as DFQATT and CDR2 as SNEGSKA (reference sequence). V was trimmed by 0 bases and J by 4 bases, leaving 10 bases between them. The CDR3 length is 14 residues. CDR3: CSAREDRENQPQHF. The CDR3 DNA reads TGCAGTGCTAGAGAGGACAGAGAAAATCAGCCCCAGCATTTT.

This chain joins TRBV7-9 and TRBJ2-3; no clear D. The CDR3 has 15 residues. Trimming stripped 4 bases from V and 2 bases from J, with 13 bases between. From germline, CDR1 is SEHNR and CDR2 FQNEAQ (reference sequence). The CDR3 spells CASSWAELTTDTQYF. The CDR3, as DNA: TGTGCCAGCAGCTGGGCGGAGCTCACCACAGATACGCAGTATTTT. Combining the CDR3 with reference TRBV7-9 and TRBJ2-3 gives the whole variable domain DTGVSQNPRHKITKRGQNVTFRCDPISEHNRLYWYRQTLGQGPEFLTYFQNEAQLEKSRLLSDRFSAERPKGSFSTLEIQRTEQGDSAMYLCASSWAELTTDTQYFGPGTRLTVL.

The chain combines TRBV30 with TRBJ2-1; D is ambiguous. The DNA end is a closer match to TRBJ2-7, so the J assignment may be wrong. Germline loops: CDR1 GTSNPN, CDR2 SVGIG (reference sequence). The CDR3 is made up of 12 amino acids. Here the CDR3 reads CAWSLSSYEQYV. The DNA for the CDR3 is TGTGCCTGGAGCCTCAGCTCCTACGAGCAGTACGTC.

The table lists this clonotype with a few counts. The rearrangement links TRBV6-5 to TRBJ2-5; D is perhaps TRBD2 (5 bases). Judging by the DNA end, TRBJ2-7 fits better; the J call may be wrong. This CDR3 region has 14 residues. CDR1 MNHEY and CDR2 SVGAGI come from the germline V gene. CDR3 DNA sequence: TGTGCCAGCAGTTTAACGGTGGGAGCCTACGAGCAGTACTTC. This translates into CASSLTVGAYEQYF.

This clonotype was picked up a small number of times. The V gene is TRBV11-2, the J gene TRBJ2-5; no reliable D call. The last part of the DNA fits TRBJ2-1 better; the J call may be wrong. The length of the CDR3 is 13 residues. Germline V gene sequence: CDR1 SGHAT, CDR2 FQNNGV. The CDR3 DNA reads as TGTGCCAGCAGCTTAGCAGGTTGGCGGGAGCAGTTCTTC. As protein: CASSLAGWREQFF.

This clonotype showed up many times. The rearrangement links TRBV29-1 to TRBJ2-7, with D perhaps TRBD2 (6 bases). Germline V CDR1 and CDR2: SQVTM, ANQGSEA. V lost 2 bases and J 2 bases, leaving 22 bases between the germline ends. The CDR3 extends over 17 amino acids. This CDR3 is CSVEWMESAGRPYEQYF. As DNA, the CDR3 is TGCAGCGTTGAATGGATGGAAAGCGCGGGGAGACCCTACGAGCAGTACTTC.

This clonotype was observed a few times. The chain couples TRBV20-1 to TRBJ1-2; D not resolved. The germline V and J ends were trimmed by 6 bases and 7 bases, with 12 bases remaining between them. This CDR3 comprises 11 residues. Germline V lookup: CDR1 DFQATT, CDR2 SNEGSKA (reference sequence). The CDR3 DNA sequence: TGCAGTGCGGTGGAGGGTCCTGGCTACACCTTC. This translates into CSAVEGPGYTF.

On this clonotype itself: One end of the junction does not line up with germline, which may come from a read error. V and J are TRBV7-9 and TRBJ1-5; perhaps TRBD1 as D (5 bases). This CDR3 is built from 16 residues. Per germline, CDR1 SEHNR and CDR2 FQNEAQ (reference sequence). CDR3 amino acids: CASSLGSGDRNQPRHF. CDR3 bases: TGTGCCAGCAGCTTAGGGTCTGGGGACCGCAATCAGCCCCGGCATTTT. The variable domain in full, completed from reference TRBV7-9 and TRBJ1-5, reads DTGVSQNPRHKITKRGQNVTFRCDPISEHNRLYWYRQTLGQGPEFLTYFQNEAQLEKSRLLSDRFSAERPKGSFSTLEIQRTEQGDSAMYLCASSLGSGDRNQPRHFGDGTRLSIL.

This clonotype was counted only a few times. A much larger clone is a single base away; this may be a read error. The genes are TRBV20-1 and TRBJ2-4, with a possible D match to TRBD1 (6 bases). This CDR3 contains 14 residues. The germline gives CDR1 DFQATT, CDR2 SNEGSKA (reference sequence). For the CDR3, the DNA is TGCAGTGCTCCTGTCCAGGGGTCCAAAAACATTCAGCACTTC. Translated: CSAPVQGSKNIQHF.

The V gene is TRBV28, the J gene TRBJ1-2; TRBD1 agrees at 7 bases. Germline V gene data show CDR1 as MDHEN and CDR2 as SYDVKM. The CDR3 spans 15 residues. The V segment lost 6 bases and the J segment 3 bases; nucleotides outside the gene matches: 10. The CDR3 sequence: CASSPLNGQDYGYTF. For the CDR3, the DNA is TGTGCCAGCAGCCCGCTCAATGGACAGGACTATGGCTACACCTTC.

This clonotype has a count of ten or more. The chain joins TRBV7-9 to TRBJ2-5; D is unclear. Trimming shortened V by 6 bases and J by 2 bases, and 7 bases separated the two germline ends. Germline V gene sequence: CDR1 SEHNR, CDR2 FQNEAQ (reference sequence). CDR3 length equals 12 residues. CDR3 sequence: CASRRQQETQYF. The CDR3 DNA sequence: TGTGCCAGCAGAAGGCAGCAAGAGACCCAGTACTTC. The whole variable domain, remainder taken from reference TRBV7-9 and TRBJ2-5, is DTGVSQNPRHKITKRGQNVTFRCDPISEHNRLYWYRQTLGQGPEFLTYFQNEAQLEKSRLLSDRFSAERPKGSFSTLEIQRTEQGDSAMYLCASRRQQETQYFGPGTRLLVL.